Presented here are 6 T cell receptor beta chains from one specimen sequenced in a study of blood T cell repertoires in COVID-19. Only in-frame clones appear in the TCRdb table, and some are missing; sequencing was by immunoSEQ multiplex PCR. The sample has 150,000 to 200,000 clones; 75% to 90% are singletons. The sample comprised peripheral blood. These receptors were collected from a human donor in a cohort sampled during active COVID-19.

This clone was recorded a few times. The rearrangement links TRBV2 to TRBJ2-5; possible D gene TRBD1, 6 bases. Trimming removed 6 bases at V and 1 base at J, with 18 bases between. CDR3 length: 16 amino acids. Per the germline V gene, CDR1 is SNHLY and CDR2 is FYNNEI. CDR3 sequence (DNA): TGTGCCAGCAGGGCCAGGGGTGGGGTTCTCCAAGAGACCCAGTACTTC. Translating it yields CASRARGGVLQETQYF.

The rearrangement uses TRBV4-2 and TRBJ2-7, with 11 bases lining up with TRBD2. Germline CDR1 LGHNA, CDR2 YNFKEQ. This CDR3 has 17 amino acids. J was trimmed by 3 bases and V by 4 bases; bases with no gene match: 11. CDR3 in amino acids: CASSLLPTTSGSYEQYF. CDR3 coding DNA: TGTGCCAGCAGCCTTCTTCCCACCACTAGCGGGAGCTACGAGCAGTACTTC.

This clone was picked up a small number of times. The V call is TRBV5-1, the J call TRBJ1-6, with TRBD1 matching over 9 bases. Germline V gives CDR1 SGHRS, CDR2 YFSETQ. The CDR3 totals 13 residues. J lost 7 bases, V lost 6 bases, and 2 bases had no gene match. CDR3 sequence: CASTGQGNSPLHF. CDR3 DNA sequence: TGCGCCAGCACCGGACAGGGGAATTCACCCCTCCACTTT.

V is TRBV18 and J is TRBJ1-2, with D unresolved. The germline gives CDR1 KGHSH, CDR2 LQKENI. The V gene lost 0 bases and the J gene lost 0 bases, with 8 bases spanning the gap. This CDR3 has 15 residues. The CDR3 coding sequence is TGTGCCAGCTCACCACCGACCGACTCTAACTATGGCTACACCTTC. It specifies CASSPPTDSNYGYTF. The full variable domain, in which reference TRBV18 and TRBJ1-2 provide the parts outside the CDR3, is NAGVMQNPRHLVRRRGQEARLRCSPMKGHSHVYWYRQLPEEGLKFMVYLQKENIIDESGMPKERFSAEFPKEGPSILRIQQVVRGDSAAYFCASSPPTDSNYGYTFGSGTRLTVV.

The rearrangement links TRBV4-1 to TRBJ2-2, with D possibly being TRBD2 (5 bases). CDR3 length equals 15 residues. From germline, CDR1 is MGHRA and CDR2 YSYEKL. The V and J ends lost 1 base and 4 bases respectively, with 10 bases between them. The CDR3 loop reads CASSQVLEGTGELFF. DNA for the CDR3: TGCGCCAGCAGCCAAGTCCTAGAGGGCACCGGGGAGCTGTTTTTT.

CDR3 region: CASSRTGGEETQYF. CDR3 sequence (DNA): TGTGCCAGTAGTAGGACAGGGGGCGAGGAGACCCAGTACTTC. V and J are TRBV19 and TRBJ2-5, with 11 bases that match TRBD1. Per germline, CDR1 LNHDA and CDR2 SQIVND (reference sequence). The V gene end was trimmed by 4 bases and the J gene end by 5 bases; junction bases not matched to a gene: 3. This CDR3 comprises 14 residues.